These T cell receptor beta chains were read from a single sample in a study of blood T cells in healthy people across ages. TCRdb passed the 5' RACE reads through MiXCR, listing each CDR3 protein once. The repertoire includes 890,000 or so distinct CDR3 sequences, 55% to 65% of them detected once, and roughly a quarter sits in the top ten. The sample consisted of blood. These receptors were collected from a man aged 25-40 years in good health. The CDR3 runs from the conserved cysteine through the conserved F or W. The D gene is left open where the match is weak. Clone size appears in some rows only: once, few, many, or a class for an expanded clone.

V	J	size	D	CDR3	DNA
TRBV12-3/TRBV12-4	TRBJ1-6	-	-	CASNKGPRDSPLHF	TGTGCCAGCAATAAGGGACCTAGGGATTCACCCCTCCACTTT
TRBV6-2/TRBV6-3	TRBJ2-4	once	TRBD1	CASSRQGRGRQYF	TGTGCCAGTTCCAGACAGGGCCGCGGCCGGCAGTACTTC
TRBV6-2/TRBV6-3	TRBJ1-1	-	-	CASSGHSGNTEAFF	TGTGCCAGCAGTGGACATTCGGGGAACACTGAAGCTTTCTTT
TRBV4-3	TRBJ2-6	-	-	CASSPMEPSGANVLTF	TGCGCCAGCAGCCCAATGGAGCCCTCTGGGGCCAACGTCCTGACTTTC
TRBV7-8	TRBJ2-3	-	-	CASITGPADTQYF	TGTGCCAGCATAACAGGGCCCGCAGATACGCAGTATTTT
TRBV21-1	TRBJ1-2	-	-	CASSIRFRTGANYGYTF	TGTGCCAGCAGCATAAGATTTCGGACAGGGGCTAACTATGGCTACACCTTC
TRBV30	TRBJ2-3	-	-	CAWSLGASTDTQYF	TGTGCCTGGAGTCTGGGGGCTAGCACAGATACGCAGTATTTT
TRBV15	TRBJ1-2	few	-	CATSRDMPERGYTF	TGTGCCACCAGCAGAGATATGCCCGAGAGAGGCTACACCTTC
TRBV20-1	TRBJ1-2	once	TRBD1	CSVSTGGGYTF	TGCAGTGTATCCACAGGGGGGGGCTACACCTTC
TRBV20-1	TRBJ2-4	-	-	CSASVHRVGEQYF	TGCAGTGCTAGTGTCCACAGGGTTGGGGAGCAGTACTTC
TRBV5-1	TRBJ2-7	-	-	CATSVGRASSYEQYF	TGCGCCACCTCGGTGGGCAGGGCCAGCTCCTACGAGCAGTACTTC
TRBV4-2	TRBJ2-3	-	-	CASSQDMPDTQYF	TGTGCCAGCAGCCAAGATATGCCAGATACGCAGTATTTT
TRBV29-1	TRBJ2-3	few	TRBD2	CSVIGRGRDTQYF	TGCAGCGTCATAGGGAGGGGCCGGGATACGCAGTATTTT
TRBV27	TRBJ1-5	-	TRBD1	CASSQTGVKPQHF	TGTGCCAGCAGTCAGACAGGGGTGAAGCCCCAGCATTTT
TRBV6-6	TRBJ1-2	-	TRBD1	CASRGTRDRGPYGYTF	TGTGCCAGCAGGGGTACCCGGGACAGGGGCCCCTATGGCTACACCTTC
TRBV6-2/TRBV6-3	TRBJ1-1	-	-	CASRRTIGTEAFF	TGTGCCAGCAGACGGACGATCGGGACTGAAGCTTTCTTT
TRBV4-3	TRBJ2-7	-	-	CASSPGTLRPEQYF	TGCGCCAGCAGCCCCGGGACATTAAGGCCCGAGCAGTACTTC
TRBV27	TRBJ2-3	-	-	CASSRERDTQYF	TGTGCCAGCAGCCGGGAGAGAGATACGCAGTATTTT
TRBV4-1	TRBJ2-7	-	TRBD1	CASSPHPLRDRYYEQYF	TGCGCCAGCAGCCCCCACCCTCTCCGGGACAGGTACTACGAGCAGTACTTC
TRBV9	TRBJ1-2	once	-	CASSPWTDPNYGYTF	TGTGCCAGCAGCCCTTGGACAGACCCTAACTATGGCTACACCTTC
TRBV4-2	TRBJ2-5	many	TRBD2	CASSQGLAGGQETQYF	TGCGCCAGCAGCCAGGGACTAGCGGGGGGCCAAGAGACCCAGTACTTC
TRBV20-1	TRBJ1-6	-	-	CSASGQKYSPLHF	TGCAGTGCTAGCGGGCAAAAATATTCACCCCTCCACTTT
TRBV15	TRBJ2-6	once	-	CATSTRQNVLTF	TGTGCCACCAGCACTAGACAGAACGTCCTGACTTTC
TRBV7-3	TRBJ2-3	-	-	CASSLTRGADTQYF	TGTGCCAGCAGCTTAACCCGTGGCGCAGATACGCAGTATTTT
TRBV7-8	TRBJ2-1	few	TRBD2	CASSFLAVNNEQFF	TGTGCCAGCAGTTTCCTAGCGGTGAACAATGAGCAGTTCTTC
TRBV5-1	TRBJ2-3	-	-	CASSTQGNFRTDTQYF	TGCGCCAGCAGCACCCAAGGGAACTTCAGGACAGATACGCAGTATTTT
TRBV29-1	TRBJ2-7	-	-	CSVVQSYEQYF	TGCAGCGTCGTACAGTCCTACGAGCAGTACTTC
TRBV15	TRBJ2-7	-	-	CATSRKHQGLYEQYF	TGTGCCACCAGCAGAAAACATCAGGGGCTCTACGAGCAGTACTTC
TRBV12-3/TRBV12-4	TRBJ1-5	few	-	CASSPRGQGMGNQPQHF	TGTGCCAGCAGTCCTCGGGGGCAGGGCATGGGCAATCAGCCCCAGCATTTT
TRBV7-2	TRBJ1-5	-	TRBD1	CASSFWTGGNQPQHF	TGTGCCAGCAGCTTTTGGACAGGGGGCAATCAGCCCCAGCATTTT
TRBV15	TRBJ2-7	few	-	CATSRDLDFSYEQYF	TGTGCCACCAGCAGAGATCTCGACTTCTCCTACGAGCAGTACTTC
TRBV6-2/TRBV6-3	TRBJ2-1	few	-	CASNKGRGPKPYNEQFF	TGTGCCAGCAATAAAGGGCGGGGGCCGAAGCCTTACAATGAGCAGTTCTTC
TRBV29-1	TRBJ1-2	-	-	CSVESGNEYGYTF	TGCAGCGTTGAATCAGGGAATGAGTATGGCTACACCTTC
TRBV4-2	TRBJ2-7	-	-	CTSSHRDIYEQYF	TGTACCAGCAGCCATAGAGACATCTACGAGCAGTACTTC
TRBV25-1	TRBJ1-1	-	-	CASSDWGRELNTEAFF	TGTGCCAGCAGTGATTGGGGACGGGAGTTGAACACTGAAGCTTTCTTT
TRBV24-1	TRBJ2-2	once	-	CATSDPNNPYTGELFF	TGTGCCACCAGTGATCCAAATAACCCTTACACCGGGGAGCTGTTTTTT
TRBV2	TRBJ2-1	few	-	CASSDRGREQFF	TGTGCCAGCAGTGACAGGGGCAGAGAGCAGTTCTTC